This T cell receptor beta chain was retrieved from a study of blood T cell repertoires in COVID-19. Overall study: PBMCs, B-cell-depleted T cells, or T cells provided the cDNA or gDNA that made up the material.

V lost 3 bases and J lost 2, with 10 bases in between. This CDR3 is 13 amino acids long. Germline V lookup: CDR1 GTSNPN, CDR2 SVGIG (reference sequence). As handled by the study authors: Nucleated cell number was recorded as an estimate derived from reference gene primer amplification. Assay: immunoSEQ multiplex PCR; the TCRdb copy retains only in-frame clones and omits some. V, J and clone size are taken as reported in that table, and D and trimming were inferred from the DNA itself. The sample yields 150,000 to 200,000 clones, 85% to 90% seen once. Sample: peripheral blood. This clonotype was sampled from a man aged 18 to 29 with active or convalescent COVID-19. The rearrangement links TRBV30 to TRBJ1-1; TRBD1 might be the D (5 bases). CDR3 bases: TGTGCCTGGAGGGATCAGGGAAACACTGAAGCTTTCTTT. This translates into CAWRDQGNTEAFF.